This is a list of T cell receptor beta chains from one sample in a study of CD8+CD57+ T cells in acquired aplastic anemia. Each CDR3 protein is one row after TCRdb ran MiXCR on the reads. The sample consists of about 130,000 distinct CDR3 sequences, 48% of them appearing once. Sequencing was performed on sorted CD4+, CD8+, or CD8+CD57+ T cells (not recorded which) from PBMCs. The origin of the receptors is a human donor in good health, serving as a control. Each CDR3 is given with its conserved first and last residue. D genes are given only for firm matches. The size entry is marked missing in some rows and otherwise reads once, few, many or a size class.

j_gene: TRBJ2-5; v_gene: TRBV20-1; abundance: NA; d_gene: NA; CDR3nt: TGCAGTGCAAATTCAGCGGACCACCCCTTTGGAGAGACCCAGTACTTC; CDR3aa: CSANSADHPFGETQYF
j_gene: TRBJ2-5; v_gene: TRBV9; abundance: NA; d_gene: TRBD1; CDR3nt: TGTGCCAGCAGCGTAGGACAGGGGAAGGGAACCCAGTACTTC; CDR3aa: CASSVGQGKGTQYF
j_gene: TRBJ2-7; v_gene: TRBV7-9; abundance: NA; d_gene: NA; CDR3nt: TGTGCCACCAGCAGAGATTTGACCTACGAGCAGTACTTC; CDR3aa: CATSRDLTYEQYF
j_gene: TRBJ2-2; v_gene: TRBV7-3; abundance: many; d_gene: TRBD2; CDR3nt: TGTGCCAGCAGTCCTAGCGGGGGCAAAACCGGGGAGCTGTTTTTT; CDR3aa: CASSPSGGKTGELFF
j_gene: TRBJ2-5; v_gene: TRBV10-3; abundance: NA; d_gene: TRBD1; CDR3nt: TGTGCCATCAGTGAGACAAAGGGACAGGGAAAGACCCAGTACTTC; CDR3aa: CAISETKGQGKTQYF
j_gene: TRBJ1-2; v_gene: TRBV2; abundance: many; d_gene: NA; CDR3nt: TGTGCCAGCAGTGAGGGCAGCCCTAACTATGGCTACACCTTC; CDR3aa: CASSEGSPNYGYTF
j_gene: TRBJ2-7; v_gene: TRBV7-9; abundance: NA; d_gene: NA; CDR3nt: TGTGCCAGCAGCCCCGCCAACTACGAGCAGTACTTC; CDR3aa: CASSPANYEQYF
j_gene: TRBJ1-5; v_gene: TRBV15; abundance: NA; d_gene: NA; CDR3nt: TGTGCCACCAGCAGAGTTACCGGTCAGCCCCAGCATTTT; CDR3aa: CATSRVTGQPQHF
j_gene: TRBJ1-1; v_gene: TRBV30; abundance: NA; d_gene: NA; CDR3nt: TGTGCCTGGAAGCAGAACACTGAAGCTTTCTTT; CDR3aa: CAWKQNTEAFF
j_gene: TRBJ2-3; v_gene: TRBV5-5; abundance: many; d_gene: TRBD1; CDR3nt: TGTGCCAGCAGCAAACAGGGGGCTGGGGATACGCAGTATTTT; CDR3aa: CASSKQGAGDTQYF
j_gene: TRBJ2-1; v_gene: TRBV6-1; abundance: NA; d_gene: NA; CDR3nt: TGTGCCAGCGGTAAAGGGGGGATTCCTACCGATGAGCAGTTCTTC; CDR3aa: CASGKGGIPTDEQFF
j_gene: TRBJ1-5; v_gene: TRBV19; abundance: many; d_gene: NA; CDR3nt: TGTGCCAGTAGTATGGGGCCCGGGGATCGGCCCCAGCATTTT; CDR3aa: CASSMGPGDRPQHF
j_gene: TRBJ1-5; v_gene: TRBV29-1; abundance: NA; d_gene: TRBD1; CDR3nt: TGCAGCGCAATGGACAGGGGAAGCAATCAGCCCCAGCATTTT; CDR3aa: CSAMDRGSNQPQHF
j_gene: TRBJ1-6; v_gene: TRBV5-1; abundance: NA; d_gene: TRBD1; CDR3nt: TGCGCCAGCAGCCCAGACAGGGCGAATGATAATTCACCCCTCCACTTT; CDR3aa: CASSPDRANDNSPLHF
j_gene: TRBJ1-1; v_gene: TRBV7-9; abundance: many; d_gene: TRBD1; CDR3nt: TGTGCCAGCAGTCAGGGGGGGAGGAGGACTGAAGCTTTCTTT; CDR3aa: CASSQGGRRTEAFF
j_gene: TRBJ2-1; v_gene: TRBV7-3; abundance: NA; d_gene: NA; CDR3nt: TGTGCCAGCAGCCCAATAGATAGCTCCTACAATGAGCAGTTCTTC; CDR3aa: CASSPIDSSYNEQFF
j_gene: TRBJ2-3; v_gene: TRBV10-2; abundance: few; d_gene: TRBD2; CDR3nt: TGCGCCACCTCCCGGGGGGCAGATACGCAGTATTTT; CDR3aa: CATSRGADTQYF
j_gene: TRBJ2-3; v_gene: TRBV10-1; abundance: few; d_gene: TRBD1; CDR3nt: TGCGCCAGGGGGACAGGGGCAGATACGCAGTATTTT; CDR3aa: CARGTGADTQYF
j_gene: TRBJ2-3; v_gene: TRBV29-1; abundance: many; d_gene: NA; CDR3nt: TGCAGCGTTGAGGGCGGAACTAGCACAGATACGCAGTATTTT; CDR3aa: CSVEGGTSTDTQYF
j_gene: TRBJ1-2; v_gene: TRBV7-8; abundance: NA; d_gene: TRBD1; CDR3nt: TGTGCCAGCAGCTCAGCGACAGGGGTCAACTATGGCTACACCTTC; CDR3aa: CASSSATGVNYGYTF
j_gene: TRBJ2-7; v_gene: TRBV7-7; abundance: once; d_gene: TRBD2; CDR3nt: TGTGCCAGCAGCCCGGGACTAGGGCCCTACGAGCAGTACTTC; CDR3aa: CASSPGLGPYEQYF
j_gene: TRBJ2-5; v_gene: TRBV7-2; abundance: many; d_gene: NA; CDR3nt: TGTGCCAGCAGCCCCTCCCGGGAGACCCAGTACTTC; CDR3aa: CASSPSRETQYF
j_gene: TRBJ1-2; v_gene: TRBV5-1; abundance: many; d_gene: NA; CDR3nt: TGCGCCAGCAGCCCGGCGAGGGGTAACTATGGCTACACCTTC; CDR3aa: CASSPARGNYGYTF
j_gene: TRBJ2-7; v_gene: TRBV7-9; abundance: NA; d_gene: NA; CDR3nt: TGTGCCATCTCGACCCTCGGGGGGCCCTACGAGCAGTACTTC; CDR3aa: CAISTLGGPYEQYF
j_gene: TRBJ2-4; v_gene: TRBV15; abundance: few; d_gene: NA; CDR3nt: TGTGCCAGCACCTCTGGGGGGCATTTTCAGTACTTC; CDR3aa: CASTSGGHFQYF
j_gene: TRBJ2-5; v_gene: TRBV11-2; abundance: NA; d_gene: TRBD1; CDR3nt: TGTGCCAGCAGCTTTTCGACAGGGACGGAGACCCAGTACTTC; CDR3aa: CASSFSTGTETQYF
j_gene: TRBJ2-1; v_gene: TRBV10-2; abundance: NA; d_gene: NA; CDR3nt: TGCGCCAGCAGTGAGACAGGGAATGAGCAGTTCTTC; CDR3aa: CASSETGNEQFF
j_gene: TRBJ2-2; v_gene: TRBV18; abundance: NA; d_gene: NA; CDR3nt: TGTGCCAGCTCACCATTTTGGCAGGGGTTCAGCACCGGGGAGCTGTTTTTT; CDR3aa: CASSPFWQGFSTGELFF
j_gene: TRBJ1-2; v_gene: TRBV6-2/TRBV6-3; abundance: many; d_gene: NA; CDR3nt: TGTGCCAGCAGGGATGACGCCGCGACTAACTATGGCTACACCTTC; CDR3aa: CASRDDAATNYGYTF
j_gene: TRBJ1-1; v_gene: TRBV7-9; abundance: NA; d_gene: NA; CDR3nt: TGTGCCAGCAGCTTAGGCGGCGGGAACACTGAAGCTTTCTTT; CDR3aa: CASSLGGGNTEAFF
j_gene: TRBJ2-5; v_gene: TRBV7-2; abundance: NA; d_gene: NA; CDR3nt: TGTGCCAGCAGCTTAGCTATGACTCAGTACTTC; CDR3aa: CASSLAMTQYF
j_gene: TRBJ1-2; v_gene: TRBV24-1; abundance: few; d_gene: NA; CDR3nt: TGTGCCACCAGTGATTCTTTCGGTCCCTATGGCTACACCTTC; CDR3aa: CATSDSFGPYGYTF
j_gene: TRBJ2-7; v_gene: TRBV5-1; abundance: many; d_gene: TRBD1; CDR3nt: TGCGCCAGCAGCTTGGCCGGGACAGCAACCTACGAGCAGTACTTC; CDR3aa: CASSLAGTATYEQYF
j_gene: TRBJ1-3; v_gene: TRBV19; abundance: NA; d_gene: NA; CDR3nt: TGTGCCAGTAGTATAAACAGCGCCTCTGGAAACACCATATATTTT; CDR3aa: CASSINSASGNTIYF
j_gene: TRBJ1-3; v_gene: TRBV12-5; abundance: many; d_gene: TRBD1; CDR3nt: TGTGCTAGTGGTTTGGTACTTGGTTGGGACAGGACCTCTGGAAACACCATATATTTT; CDR3aa: CASGLVLGWDRTSGNTIYF
j_gene: TRBJ1-3; v_gene: TRBV7-2; abundance: many; d_gene: NA; CDR3nt: TGTGCCAGCAGCTTAAGCCTCTCTGGAAACACCATATATTTT; CDR3aa: CASSLSLSGNTIYF
j_gene: TRBJ1-2; v_gene: TRBV5-1; abundance: NA; d_gene: NA; CDR3nt: TGCGCCAGCAGCTTGCTCGGAGGGACTGGCTACACCTTC; CDR3aa: CASSLLGGTGYTF
j_gene: TRBJ2-3; v_gene: TRBV5-1; abundance: few; d_gene: NA; CDR3nt: TGCGCCAGCAGTCGACAGGAGAGCACAGATACGCAGTATTTT; CDR3aa: CASSRQESTDTQYF
j_gene: TRBJ2-2; v_gene: TRBV6-5; abundance: few; d_gene: TRBD2; CDR3nt: TGTGCCAGCAGTTCTCCGGGACTAGCTTCTTCCGGGGAGCTGTTTTTT; CDR3aa: CASSSPGLASSGELFF
j_gene: TRBJ2-7; v_gene: TRBV20-1; abundance: once; d_gene: TRBD2; CDR3nt: TGCAGTGCTTCCGGGACTAGCGAATACTACGAGCAGTACTTC; CDR3aa: CSASGTSEYYEQYF
j_gene: TRBJ2-7; v_gene: TRBV7-2; abundance: NA; d_gene: TRBD1; CDR3nt: TGTGCCAGCAGACCAGGACAGGGACGCGAGCAGTACTTC; CDR3aa: CASRPGQGREQYF
j_gene: TRBJ1-2; v_gene: TRBV7-2; abundance: NA; d_gene: NA; CDR3nt: TGTGCCAGCAGCTTCCCACAGGGCTATGGCTACACCTTC; CDR3aa: CASSFPQGYGYTF
j_gene: TRBJ2-7; v_gene: TRBV2; abundance: NA; d_gene: NA; CDR3nt: TGTGCCAGCACCAGACGAGCATCAGACGAGCAGTACTTC; CDR3aa: CASTRRASDEQYF
j_gene: TRBJ2-1; v_gene: TRBV9; abundance: once; d_gene: TRBD2; CDR3nt: TGTGCCAGCAGCGTACTAGCGGGGGGGCATTACAATGAGCAGTTCTTC; CDR3aa: CASSVLAGGHYNEQFF
j_gene: TRBJ2-2; v_gene: TRBV12-3/TRBV12-4; abundance: many; d_gene: TRBD1; CDR3nt: TGTGCCAGCAGTTTAGGACAGGGGAGGAACACCGGGGAGCTGTTTTTT; CDR3aa: CASSLGQGRNTGELFF
j_gene: TRBJ2-7; v_gene: TRBV7-9; abundance: many; d_gene: TRBD1; CDR3nt: TGTGCCAGCAGCTCAAGACAGGGGGCCTACGAGCAGTACTTC; CDR3aa: CASSSRQGAYEQYF
j_gene: TRBJ2-3; v_gene: TRBV25-1; abundance: once; d_gene: TRBD2; CDR3nt: TGTGCCAGCAGTGAATCCTCAAGCGGGGGCGGGTATACGCAGTATTTT; CDR3aa: CASSESSSGGGYTQYF
j_gene: TRBJ1-4; v_gene: TRBV5-1; abundance: NA; d_gene: TRBD1; CDR3nt: TGCGCCAGCAGCTCCGCGGGACAGACAACTAATGAAAAACTGTTTTTT; CDR3aa: CASSSAGQTTNEKLFF
j_gene: TRBJ1-2; v_gene: TRBV2; abundance: NA; d_gene: NA; CDR3nt: TGTGCCAGCGCACCTAACTATGGCTACACCTTC; CDR3aa: CASAPNYGYTF
j_gene: TRBJ1-2; v_gene: TRBV7-2; abundance: NA; d_gene: TRBD1; CDR3nt: TGTGCCAGCAGCGAGGACAGGGGGCTCTCCTATGGCTACACCTTC; CDR3aa: CASSEDRGLSYGYTF
j_gene: TRBJ2-2; v_gene: TRBV20-1; abundance: many; d_gene: NA; CDR3nt: TGCAGTGCCCAATCGGCGAACACCGGGGAGCTGTTTTTT; CDR3aa: CSAQSANTGELFF
j_gene: TRBJ1-1; v_gene: TRBV25-1; abundance: NA; d_gene: NA; CDR3nt: TGTGCCAGCATCCGGGTGGTGAACACTGAAGCTTTCTTT; CDR3aa: CASIRVVNTEAFF